This T cell receptor (beta chain) is from a study of cytomegalovirus exposure and HLA in healthy donors. Study-wide results and limits: Most of the TCR beta V segments (in an earlier analysis) were productive either about 87% or about 30% of the time. A missense DCLRE1C variant was associated with V- and J-gene trimming of TCR beta chains in a later analysis, and an independent cohort replicated the association. The study listed approximately 170 cytomegalovirus-associated TCR beta chains.

Per germline, CDR1 SSHAT and CDR2 FNYEAQ (reference sequence). The length of the CDR3 is 14 residues. In the PCR, 60 Vbeta and 13 Jbeta primers were used. Sequencing used immunoSEQ multiplex PCR; TCRdb keeps in-frame clones, though not all of them. The table includes more than 150,000 clones, over 70% detected once. A word on this clone: What it recognizes is unknown. A junction boundary mismatches the germline segment, possibly from a read error.

Sequencing was done on a sample of PBMCs. The receptor was derived from a woman between 45 and 65 years old in good health and CMV-seropositive. The chain joins TRBV7-7 to TRBJ2-5, with TRBD2 identical over 7 bases. This CDR3 reads CASSLIGGSETQYF. In nucleotides, the CDR3 is TGTGCTAGCAGCTTAATCGGCGGGAGTGAGACCCAGTACTTC.